The rows below give T cell receptor beta chains drawn from one sample of a study of shared clonotypes between healthy human individuals. Clones were read by immunoSEQ multiplex PCR, and TCRdb kept only the in-frame ones, dropping some. This table has more than 550,000 clones, roughly 91% appearing once. The sequenced material came from memory CD8+ T cells from PBMCs. Every receptor here comes from a man aged 18 to 35 in good health. Some clones in this sample may be carry-over from other donors' samples. Each CDR3 is given with its conserved first and last residue. D genes are given only for firm matches. A row's size may be missing; if present it is once, few, many or a size class.

>.|TRBV9|.|TRBJ2-1
CASSGGTGLPNNEQFF
TGTGCCAGCAGCGGTGGTACTGGTTTGCCCAACAATGAGCAGTTCTTC
>once|TRBV5-6|TRBD1|TRBJ1-4
CASSQDRGLGSDEKLFF
TGTGCCAGCAGCCAAGACAGGGGGCTCGGGTCGGATGAAAAACTGTTTTTT
>.|TRBV9|TRBD2|TRBJ2-3
CASSLSPGLAGGTDTQYF
TGTGCCAGCAGCCTTAGTCCGGGACTAGCGGGAGGGACAGATACGCAGTATTTT
>.|TRBV5-1|TRBD2|TRBJ2-7
CASSLNERGPYEQYF
TGCGCCAGCAGCCTGAATGAGCGGGGCCCCTACGAGCAGTACTTC
>.|TRBV7-9|.|TRBJ1-2
CASSSHRVGENNYGYTF
TGTGCCAGCAGCTCCCACAGGGTAGGGGAGAATAACTATGGCTACACCTTC
>.|TRBV14|TRBD2|TRBJ2-4
CASSPTSGGIQYF
TGTGCCAGCAGCCCGACCTCGGGAGGCATTCAGTACTTC
>.|TRBV7-3|TRBD1|TRBJ2-1
CASSSPGQSYNEQFF
TGTGCCAGCAGCTCCCCGGGACAGAGCTACAATGAGCAGTTCTTC
>.|TRBV6-1|TRBD1|TRBJ2-7
CASSGQGGDPYEQYF
TGTGCCAGCAGTGGACAGGGGGGAGACCCCTACGAGCAGTACTTC
>once|TRBV7-9|TRBD1|TRBJ2-2
CASSSPTGGGRDTGELFF
TGTGCCAGCAGCTCCCCGACAGGGGGAGGTCGGGACACCGGGGAGCTGTTTTTT
>once|TRBV13|TRBD1|TRBJ2-1
CASSLVQGAGNEQFF
TGTGCCAGCAGCTTAGTCCAGGGGGCTGGCAATGAGCAGTTCTTC
>once|TRBV29-1|TRBD2|TRBJ2-7
CSAATSGSTYEQYF
TGCAGCGCCGCAACTAGCGGGAGTACCTACGAGCAGTACTTC
>.|TRBV18|.|TRBJ2-2
CASSPGLSVGELFF
TGTGCCAGCTCACCTGGACTGTCGGTCGGGGAGCTGTTTTTT
>.|TRBV6-5|.|TRBJ2-7
CASRVLRGSTYEQYF
TGTGCCAGCCGCGTTCTCCGGGGATCCACCTACGAGCAGTACTTC
>.|TRBV10-2|.|TRBJ2-3
CASSLTADTQYF
TGCGCCAGCAGCCTGACCGCAGATACGCAGTATTTT
>.|TRBV9|.|TRBJ2-3
CASSGPGRTDTQYF
TGTGCCAGCAGCGGGCCAGGGAGGACAGATACGCAGTATTTT
>.|TRBV6-5|.|TRBJ2-7
CASSYGGGSRYEQYF
TGTGCCAGCAGTTACGGAGGAGGCAGCCGCTACGAGCAGTACTTC
>.|TRBV7-9|.|TRBJ2-7
CASSSGGGTLSYEQYF
TGTGCCAGCAGCTCAGGCGGTGGGACACTGTCCTACGAGCAGTACTTC
>few|TRBV14|TRBD1|TRBJ1-2
CASSQGSRGYGYTF
TGTGCCAGCAGCCAGGGTTCCAGGGGGTATGGCTACACCTTC
>.|TRBV2|TRBD2|TRBJ2-3
CASSARLAGGRVGTTDTQYF
TGTGCCAGCAGTGCGCGACTAGCGGGAGGACGAGTAGGTACCACAGATACGCAGTATTTT
>.|TRBV7-3|.|TRBJ2-7
CASSLYQGSSYEQYF
TGTGCCAGCAGCTTATACCAGGGGTCCTCCTACGAGCAGTACTTC
>few|TRBV2|TRBD2|TRBJ2-7
CASRPTSGSPYEQYF
TGTGCCAGCAGGCCCACTAGCGGGAGTCCCTACGAGCAGTACTTC
>once|TRBV27|.|TRBJ1-5
CASSFGGGGQPQHF
TGTGCCAGCAGTTTCGGCGGCGGGGGCCAGCCCCAGCATTTT
>.|TRBV11-2|.|TRBJ2-5
CASSLDFQTQYF
TGTGCCAGCAGCTTAGATTTTCAGACCCAGTACTTC
>.|TRBV10-3|.|TRBJ2-7
CAISGGFLNREQYF
TGTGCCATCAGTGGCGGATTCCTGAACCGCGAGCAGTACTTC
>once|TRBV10-3|.|TRBJ2-1
CAIRITGTISYNEQFF
TGTGCCATCAGAATAACAGGGACAATATCCTACAATGAGCAGTTCTTC
>.|TRBV6-5|.|TRBJ2-2
CVISDLTTGELFF
TGTGTTATTTCGGACCTAACCACCGGGGAGCTGTTTTTT
>.|TRBV28|TRBD2|TRBJ2-7
CASSRGREYEQYF
TGTGCCAGCAGCCGCGGGAGGGAGTACGAGCAGTACTTC
>.|TRBV13|.|TRBJ2-5
CASSFPSGPTRETQYF
TGTGCCAGCAGCTTTCCCAGCGGACCCACTCGAGAGACCCAGTACTTC
>.|TRBV28|.|TRBJ1-4
CASRPLRVTNEKLFF
TGTGCCAGCAGGCCCCTTAGGGTGACTAATGAAAAACTGTTTTTT
>.|TRBV7-8|TRBD1|TRBJ2-7
CASSPGTVYEQYF
TGTGCCAGCAGCCCAGGGACAGTCTACGAGCAGTACTTC
>.|TRBV4-1|.|TRBJ2-3
CASSQEIGTREGRTDTQYF
TGCGCCAGCAGCCAAGAGATAGGGACAAGGGAGGGGAGGACAGATACGCAGTATTTT
>.|TRBV7-9|.|TRBJ2-4
CASSLALGAVKNIQYF
TGTGCCAGCAGCTTAGCGCTGGGGGCGGTCAAAAACATTCAGTACTTC
>once|TRBV6-5|TRBD1|TRBJ2-7
CASSPRTGVREQYF
TGTGCCAGCAGCCCTAGGACAGGGGTTCGGGAGCAGTACTTC
>.|TRBV23-1|.|TRBJ2-7
CASSQYWTHYEQYF
TGCGCCAGCAGTCAATACTGGACACACTACGAGCAGTACTTC
>.|TRBV9|.|TRBJ2-2
CASSVGGRELFF
TGTGCCAGCAGCGTAGGGGGCCGGGAGCTGTTTTTT
>.|TRBV6-5|TRBD2|TRBJ2-1
CASRTGTSAYNEQFF
TGTGCCAGCAGAACCGGGACTAGCGCCTACAATGAGCAGTTCTTC